The 14 T cell receptor beta chains below were found in one sample sequenced in a study of T-cell memory formation after mild COVID-19. TCRdb fed the 5' RACE reads into MiXCR, producing one record per CDR3 protein. Of around 340,000 distinct CDR3 sequences detected, roughly an eighth appear once; the ten largest clones hold 22%. Input material: PBMCs or a T cell subset sorted from them (not recorded which). Source of these receptors: a man between 18 and 35 years old who had mild COVID-19 (a few samples of this study predate the infection). Cell type and time point are not known.

This chain uses TRBV5-1 with TRBJ2-5; weak D call: TRBD1 (5 bases). Between the trimmed V and J ends, which lost 3 bases and 2 bases, there was a span of 11 bases. This CDR3 is built from 14 residues. The germline V gene encodes CDR1 SGHRS and CDR2 YFSETQ. CDR3 in DNA: TGCGCCAGCAGCTCGCAGGGTGGGCAAGAGACCCAGTACTTC. Its translation is CASSSQGGQETQYF. Full variable domain (remainder filled in from reference TRBV5-1 and TRBJ2-5): KAGVTQTPRYLIKTRGQQVTLSCSPISGHRSVSWYQQTPGQGLQFLFEYFSETQRNKGNFPGRFSGRQFSNSRSEMNVSTLELGDSALYLCASSSQGGQETQYFGPGTRLLVL.

The sample holds a few counts of this clonotype. Here the CDR3 DNA reads TGTGCCAGCAAGCTCAGCCAAGAGACCCAGTACTTC. Amino acid sequence: CASKLSQETQYF. The chain couples TRBV28 to TRBJ2-5, with D hard to call. Per germline, CDR1 MDHEN and CDR2 SYDVKM. The CDR3 length is 12 residues. Trimming took 7 bases from V and 1 from J, leaving 7 bases between them.

This clonotype was counted between two and nine times. The rearrangement joins TRBV5-1 to TRBJ1-1, with D perhaps matching TRBD1 (5 bases). Germline values: CDR1 SGHRS, CDR2 YFSETQ. This CDR3 has 16 amino acids. V lost 4 bases, J lost 1 base, and 17 bases lay in between. In DNA form, the CDR3 reads TGCGCCAGCAGCAAGATCTCAGGGACCACGAACACTGAAGCTTTCTTT. Translating it yields CASSKISGTTNTEAFF.

The chain couples TRBV25-1 to TRBJ2-3; D is tentatively TRBD1 or TRBD2 (5 bases each). The CDR3 contains 16 residues. Trimming took 2 bases from V and 0 from J, leaving 12 bases between them. CDR1 and CDR2 (germline): MGHDK, SYGVNS. CDR3 nucleotides: TGTGCCAGCAGTGAAGAGGGGCCCCTTAGCACAGATACGCAGTATTTT. This encodes CASSEEGPLSTDTQYF.

This clonotype was found a few times. V usage is TRBV6-6 and J usage is TRBJ2-5, with D unclear. The V gene's germline CDR1 is MNHNY and CDR2 SVGAGI (reference sequence). This CDR3 region has 12 residues. V was trimmed by 2 bases and J by 3 bases, leaving 4 bases between them. CDR3 DNA sequence: TGTGCCAGCAGTTACACCAAAGAGACCCAGTACTTC. As protein: CASSYTKETQYF.

This clonotype was counted between two and nine times. The CDR3 region has the DNA TGTGCCAGCAAAGGAGGGAACTATGGCTACACCTTC. Protein: CASKGGNYGYTF. The chain recombines TRBV12-3 or TRBV12-4 with TRBJ1-2; unclear D gene. The CDR3 is made up of 12 amino acids. V was clipped by 7 bases and J by 2 bases, with 8 bases between them.

This chain links TRBV5-1 with TRBJ2-1; 11 bases agree with TRBD1. Trimming removed 0 bases from V and 6 bases from J; junction bases left unmatched: 2. This CDR3 has 15 amino acids. Germline lookup yields CDR1 SGHRS and CDR2 YFSETQ. The DNA for the CDR3 is TGCGCCAGCAGCTTGGAGGGACAGGGGGTCAATGAGCAGTTCTTC. This encodes CASSLEGQGVNEQFF. Combining the CDR3 with reference TRBV5-1 and TRBJ2-1 gives the whole variable domain KAGVTQTPRYLIKTRGQQVTLSCSPISGHRSVSWYQQTPGQGLQFLFEYFSETQRNKGNFPGRFSGRQFSNSRSEMNVSTLELGDSALYLCASSLEGQGVNEQFFGPGTRLTVL.

This clonotype was seen only a few times. V and J are TRBV28 and TRBJ2-7; D is unresolved. The germline V gene has CDR1 MDHEN and CDR2 SYDVKM. The CDR3 is 13 residues long. Trimming took off 5 bases at V and 7 bases at J, with 15 bases between the two ends. CDR3 loop: CASSKGWSEEQYV. CDR3 in DNA: TGTGCCAGCAGTAAAGGGTGGTCGGAAGAGCAGTACGTC.

The V call is TRBV6-2 or TRBV6-3, the J call TRBJ2-1; weak D call: TRBD2 (7 bases). Germline V gene data show CDR1 as MNHEY and CDR2 as SVGEGT. Trimming stripped 6 bases from V and 0 bases from J, with 21 bases between. The CDR3 is 18 amino acids. The CDR3 loop is CASRSLAGASSSYNEQFF. Here the CDR3 DNA reads TGTGCCAGCAGGAGTCTTGCGGGGGCCTCTAGCTCCTACAATGAGCAGTTCTTC.

The chain couples TRBV29-1 to TRBJ2-1; 7 nucleotides line up with TRBD2. Per germline, CDR1 SQVTM and CDR2 ANQGSEA. V was pared by 5 bases and J by 4 bases, with 8 bases of the junction left unmatched. The CDR3 sequence is 14 residues long. The CDR3 coding sequence is TGCAGCGTTTACGGGACTAAAATATACAATGAGCAGTTCTTC. Encoded protein: CSVYGTKIYNEQFF.

CDR3 sequence reads: CASSAGHQTEAFF. CDR3 DNA sequence: TGTGCCAGCAGCGCAGGACACCAGACTGAAGCTTTCTTT. This chain links TRBV7-9 with TRBJ1-1, with D perhaps matching TRBD1 (5 bases). This CDR3 contains 13 residues. CDR1 is SEHNR and CDR2 is FQNEAQ in the germline V gene (reference sequence). Trimming removed 5 bases from V and 5 bases from J, with 12 bases in between.

This clonotype was seen more than once but under ten times. Here the CDR3 reads CASRWGGGTGELFF. The CDR3 nucleotides read TGTGCCAGCCGTTGGGGAGGAGGAACCGGGGAGCTGTTTTTT. This rearrangement joins TRBV12-3 or TRBV12-4 to TRBJ2-2; D is possibly TRBD2 (6 bases). Between the trimmed V and J ends, which lost 8 bases and 5 bases, there was a span of 15 bases. There are 14 residues in the CDR3.

The V gene is TRBV6-2 or TRBV6-3, the J gene TRBJ2-7; TRBD1 agrees at 8 bases. The V and J ends lost 8 bases and 1 base, in that order; junction bases with no gene match: 7. The CDR3 has 14 residues. The germline gives CDR1 MNHEY, CDR2 SVGEGT. The DNA of the CDR3 is TGTGCCAGCCGTCACCAGGGGGCTTCCTACGAGCAGTACTTC. Translating it yields CASRHQGASYEQYF.

This clonotype was recorded at least ten times. The chain couples TRBV15 to TRBJ2-3; D might be TRBD1 (5 bases). V dropped 0 bases and J dropped 10 bases, with 17 bases sitting between them. This CDR3 spans 15 amino acids. CDR1 is LNHNV and CDR2 is YYDKDF in the germline V gene (reference sequence). This CDR3 is CATSRDRGTGLSQYF. The CDR3 DNA reads as TGTGCCACCAGCAGAGATAGGGGAACAGGTCTTTCGCAGTATTTT.